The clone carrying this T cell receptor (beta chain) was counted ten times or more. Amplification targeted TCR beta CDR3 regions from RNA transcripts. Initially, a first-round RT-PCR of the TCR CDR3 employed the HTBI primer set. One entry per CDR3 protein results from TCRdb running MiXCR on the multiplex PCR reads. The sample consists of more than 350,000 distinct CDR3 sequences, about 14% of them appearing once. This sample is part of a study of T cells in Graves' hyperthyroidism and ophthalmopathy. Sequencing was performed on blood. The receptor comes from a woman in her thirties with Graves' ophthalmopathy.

The CDR3 nucleotides read TGTGCCAGCAGCCCAGGCCGGCAGGGGCTTGAGACCCAGTACTTC. Translation gives CASSPGRQGLETQYF. The V call is TRBV7-2, the J call TRBJ2-5; D possibly corresponds to TRBD1 (6 bases). The germline V and J ends were trimmed by 5 bases and 5 bases, with 18 bases remaining between them. The CDR3 runs to 15 residues. The germline CDR1 and CDR2 sequences are SGHTA and FQGNSA.